Reported below is one T cell receptor (beta chain). Sequencing was performed with immunoSEQ multiplex PCR; in TCRdb, only in-frame clones are kept and a portion is missing. The sample includes approximately 61,000 clones, around 91% of them seen just once. CDR1 and CDR2 (germline): SGHDT, YYEEEE. CDR3 length: 15 residues. The trim removed 4 bases at V and 5 bases at J, leaving 8 bases unmatched. This sample is part of a study of OX40 agonist ivuxolimab in advanced cancers. This receptor was identified in an adult with an advanced solid tumor such as melanoma, head and neck, liver or kidney cancer. The rearrangement uses TRBV5-6 and TRBJ2-7; 11 nucleotides align to TRBD1. The material sequenced was CD4+ or CD8+ T cells sorted from blood, taken in a trial of the OX40 agonist ivuxolimab. The CDR3 region is CASSLTGTGGNEQYF. The CDR3 region has the DNA TGTGCCAGCAGCCTTACTGGGACAGGGGGAAACGAGCAGTACTTC.